The 13 T cell receptor beta chains listed next were all sequenced from one sample in a study of T cell clonality in common variable immunodeficiency. Method: immunoSEQ multiplex PCR; TCRdb's copy keeps in-frame clones and lacks some. This sample has about 39,000 clones, each found more than once. The specimen was peripheral blood mononuclear cells. Receptor source: a person aged 18 to 75 in good health.

Ten or more counts support this clone. CDR3 bases read: TGCAGTGCTAGATCTTCAACACCGAGGACAGGGAGTTCCTACGAG. This gives the protein CSARSSTPRTGSSYE. The entire CDR3 sequence reads CSARSSTPRTGSSYEQYF. The chain recombines TRBV20-1 with TRBJ2-7, with TRBD1 matching over 8 bases. The read comes to an end 3 residues before the CDR3 does, leaving the germline J gene to fill in the end. The V segment lost 2 bases and the J segment 1 base; nucleotides outside the gene matches: 16. The CDR3 sequence is 18 residues long. Germline CDR1 is DFQATT and CDR2 is SNEGSKA (reference sequence).

The table lists this clone with many counts. From the germline J gene comes the end of the CDR3, since the read stops 3 residues before it. The chain links TRBV6-2 or TRBV6-3 to TRBJ2-7; 7 bases match TRBD1. The CDR3 sequence is 14 residues long. The V gene's germline CDR1 is MNHEY and CDR2 SVGEGT. J lost 0 bases, V lost 4 bases, and 3 bases had no gene match. CDR3 loop: CASSFRDSSYEQYF. CDR3 DNA, as far as it was read: TGTGCCAGCAGTTTCCGGGACAGCTCCTACGAG.

There are many counts of this clone. The sequence runs out 3 residues before the end of the CDR3; the remainder is reconstructed from the germline J gene. The V and J genes are TRBV20-1 and TRBJ2-6, with TRBD1 matching over 8 bases. The CDR3 is 17 amino acids. In germline, CDR1 is DFQATT, CDR2 SNEGSKA (reference sequence). V was pared by 0 bases and J by 2 bases, with 6 bases of the junction left unmatched. The CDR3 loop is CSAREWTGLAGANVLTF. Incomplete CDR3 DNA: TGCAGTGCTAGAGAATGGACAGGGTTGGCTGGGGCCAACGTC.

Comments on this clone: The sequenced fragment ends 3 residues before the CDR3 boundary, so the rest is inferred from the germline J gene. This chain uses TRBV7-2 with TRBJ1-2; tentatively, D is TRBD1 (5 bases). CDR3 length equals 16 residues. Germline-derived CDR1 and CDR2 are SGHTA and FQGNSA. CDR3 residues: CASSLALAGSTDTYTF. CDR3 DNA, as far as it was read: TGTGCCAGCAGCTTAGCACTAGCGGGATCGACAGATACC.

This clone was seen at least ten times. Read sequence stops 3 residues before the CDR3 end, and the germline J gene provides the missing end. V gene TRBV19 combines with J gene TRBJ2-7; maybe TRBD2 (5 bases). The CDR3 consists of 13 residues. The V end lost 4 bases, the J end lost 1 base, and 8 bases lay between the germline ends. Per the germline V gene, CDR1 is LNHDA and CDR2 is SQIVND (reference sequence). CDR3 loop: CASSNQRSYEQYF. The covered CDR3 bases are TGTGCCAGTAGTAATCAGCGGTCCTACGAG.

This clone was recorded many times. Sequencing ends 3 residues short of the CDR3 end; the germline J gene provides the rest. The chain combines TRBV6-2 or TRBV6-3 with TRBJ2-5; D is possibly TRBD2 (5 bases). This CDR3 has 14 residues. Trimming pared 2 bases from V and 5 bases from J, leaving 12 bases between. Germline V gene data show CDR1 as MNHEY and CDR2 as SVGEGT. CDR3 DNA (partial): TGTGCCAGCAGTTACGCCAGGACTTGGGAGACC. Residues: CASSYARTWET. The CDR3 in full is CASSYARTWETQYF.

This clone was found many times. The read ends 3 residues shy of where the CDR3 ends; the end is completed using the germline J gene. The chain recombines TRBV7-9 with TRBJ2-3; a possible D gene is TRBD1 (6 bases). Germline V gene data show CDR1 as SEHNR and CDR2 as FQNEAQ (reference sequence). CDR3 length: 14 residues. The sequenced part of the CDR3 DNA is TGTGCCAGCAGCTTAGTCGAGACAGGCCGCACG. Its protein is CASSLVETGRT. The whole CDR3 protein is CASSLVETGRTQYF.

This clone was counted many times. With the read ending 3 residues before the CDR3 end, the germline J gene is used to fill in that end. The chain uses TRBV6-2 or TRBV6-3 and TRBJ2-1; the match to TRBD2 covers 8 bases. Germline CDR1 MNHEY, CDR2 SVGEGT. CDR3 length: 15 amino acids. V gave up 0 bases and J gave up 9 bases; unmatched junction bases: 7. CDR3 in amino acids: CASSYSSAGVGEQFF. The CDR3 DNA, read in part, is TGTGCCAGCAGTTACTCGTCAGCGGGAGTCGGTGAG.

This clone was found many times. The CDR3 end falls 3 residues outside the read, so it is completed with the germline J gene. The chain employs TRBV7-3 and TRBJ2-2; D might be TRBD1 (6 bases). V lost 2 bases and J 7 bases, leaving 17 bases between the germline ends. In germline, CDR1 is SGHTA, CDR2 FQGTGA. The CDR3 covers 16 residues. The sequenced CDR3 bases are TGTGCCAGCAGCTTAGTTAGGCCCAGGGGAGACGGGGAG. Translated: CASSLVRPRGDGE. The full CDR3 reads CASSLVRPRGDGELFF.

This clone appeared many times. The sequence runs out 3 residues before the end of the CDR3; the remainder is reconstructed from the germline J gene. The chain couples TRBV5-4 to TRBJ1-1; TRBD1 might be the D (5 bases). Germline values: CDR1 SGHNT, CDR2 YYREEE (reference sequence). The CDR3 length is 12 residues. Trimming removed 4 bases from V and 4 bases from J, with 8 bases in between. The CDR3 sequence is CASSKGPTEAFF. The CDR3 DNA, read in part, is TGTGCCAGCAGCAAGGGGCCCACTGAA.

This clone came up many times. The read ends 3 residues before the CDR3 terminus; that terminus is restored from the germline J gene. The V and J genes are TRBV6-4 and TRBJ2-3, with D unclear. CDR1 and CDR2 from the germline V gene are MRHNA and SNTAGT. The CDR3 contains 13 residues. V dropped 6 bases and J dropped 1 base, with 8 bases sitting between them. The sequenced part of the CDR3 DNA is TGTGCCAGCAGGAATACAGGCACAGATACG. This gives the protein CASRNTGTDT. The complete CDR3 protein is CASRNTGTDTQYF.

This clone was counted ten times or more. The CDR3 end falls 3 residues outside the read, so it is completed with the germline J gene. The chain employs TRBV4-1 and TRBJ1-5; D may be TRBD1 (5 bases). V lost 0 bases and J lost 7, with 22 bases in between. Germline-derived CDR1 and CDR2 are MGHRA and YSYEKL. The CDR3 runs to 18 residues. CDR3 region: CASSQDSSQGRLGQPQHF. Partial CDR3 DNA: TGCGCCAGCAGCCAAGACTCGTCGCAGGGCCGATTAGGGCAGCCC.

Of note for this clone: The read stops 3 residues short of the end of the CDR3; the missing end is completed from the germline J gene. This chain joins TRBV19 and TRBJ2-7; D is unresolved. CDR3 length equals 15 residues. The germline CDR1 and CDR2 sequences are LNHDA and SQIVND (reference sequence). V lost 6 bases and J lost 0, with 15 bases in between. CDR3 DNA (partial): TGTGCCAGTAGCTTCAAACACGAAAGCTCCTACGAG. Translating gives CASSFKHESSYE. The CDR3 reads in full as CASSFKHESSYEQYF.